The rows below give T cell receptor beta chains drawn from one sample of a study of cytomegalovirus exposure and HLA in healthy donors. Assay: immunoSEQ multiplex PCR; the TCRdb copy retains only in-frame clones and omits some. The repertoire holds over 150,000 clones, 80% to 90% seen once, with 2.5% to 3% in the top ten. Material: PBMCs. Receptors were obtained from a man in his thirties or forties in good health and CMV-seropositive. Both conserved end residues are part of each CDR3. The D gene is left open where the match is weak. Clone size, where shown, is once, few, many, or a class for clones that have expanded.

clone size	V gene	J gene	D gene	CDR3 protein	CDR3 DNA
.	TRBV6-5	TRBJ1-2	.	CASRGWGGDYGYTF	TGTGCCAGCAGAGGGTGGGGGGGGGACTATGGCTACACCTTC
.	TRBV2	TRBJ2-7	TRBD1	CASSDGLPGQYEQYF	TGTGCCAGCAGTGATGGTCTGCCGGGACAGTACGAGCAGTACTTC
.	TRBV4-3	TRBJ2-7	.	CASSQDAGLFYEQYF	TGCGCCAGCAGCCAAGATGCGGGGTTGTTCTACGAGCAGTACTTC
once	TRBV11-3	TRBJ1-3	TRBD1	CASSPGQDRNTIYF	TGTGCCAGCAGCCCAGGACAGGACCGAAACACCATATATTTT
.	TRBV7-2	TRBJ1-2	.	CASSLVQGGSGYTF	TGTGCCAGCAGCTTAGTGCAGGGAGGTAGCGGCTACACCTTC
.	TRBV29-1	TRBJ2-5	TRBD2	CSVDSPGGGETQYF	TGCAGCGTTGATTCCCCGGGGGGAGGAGAGACCCAGTACTTC
.	TRBV27	TRBJ1-2	.	CASSSGGYGYTF	TGTGCCAGCAGTTCCGGGGGTTATGGCTACACCTTC
.	TRBV7-2	TRBJ1-1	.	CASSPPGGGTEAFF	TGTGCCAGCAGCCCCCCGGGGGGCGGGACTGAAGCTTTCTTT
few	TRBV6-5	TRBJ2-5	TRBD2	CASRPQRAGEETQYF	TGTGCCAGCAGACCGCAAAGAGCGGGAGAAGAGACCCAGTACTTC
.	TRBV19	TRBJ2-3	TRBD2	CASSIGLAGGADTQYF	TGTGCCAGTAGTATAGGCCTAGCGGGTGGGGCAGATACGCAGTATTTT
.	TRBV7-3	TRBJ2-1	.	CASSLITSSYNEQFF	TGTGCCAGCAGCTTAATAACTTCCTCCTACAATGAGCAGTTCTTC
.	TRBV11-3	TRBJ2-3	TRBD2	CASSVELAASQYF	TGTGCCAGCAGCGTCGAACTAGCGGCTTCGCAGTATTTT
few	TRBV6-5	TRBJ1-1	TRBD1	CASSQQGARTFF	TGTGCCAGCAGTCAACAGGGGGCGAGGACTTTCTTT
.	TRBV7-6	TRBJ1-1	.	CASSLWGVGSTEAFF	TGTGCCAGCAGCTTGTGGGGGGTTGGGAGCACTGAAGCTTTCTTT
.	TRBV18	TRBJ1-3	.	CASSPQPGSSGNTIYF	TGTGCCAGCTCACCACAGCCGGGAAGCTCTGGAAACACCATATATTTT
.	TRBV5-1	TRBJ1-1	.	CASSPNSALNTEAFF	TGCGCCAGCAGCCCCAACAGTGCCTTGAACACTGAAGCTTTCTTT
.	TRBV7-9	TRBJ1-2	.	CSSPFGYTF	TGTTCCAGCCCTTTCGGCTACACCTTC
.	TRBV7-3	TRBJ2-5	TRBD2	CASSVAGLETQYF	TGTGCCAGCAGCGTAGCGGGTCTAGAGACCCAGTACTTC
.	TRBV4-2	TRBJ2-2	.	CASSQEAVTGELFF	TGTGCCAGCAGCCAAGAAGCGGTCACCGGGGAGCTGTTTTTT
.	TRBV7-2	TRBJ1-5	TRBD1	CASSLAETGNQPQHF	TGTGCCAGCAGCTTAGCCGAGACAGGGAATCAGCCCCAGCATTTT
.	TRBV10-3	TRBJ2-7	TRBD2	CAISDGGGSSYEQYF	TGTGCCATCAGTGACGGGGGAGGGAGCTCCTACGAGCAGTACTTC
.	TRBV5-4	TRBJ1-1	.	CASSLLDEGITEAFF	TGTGCCAGCAGCTTATTAGACGAGGGAATCACTGAAGCTTTCTTT
.	TRBV9	TRBJ1-2	.	CASSAPDSYGYTF	TGTGCCAGCAGCGCCCCGGACAGCTATGGCTACACCTTC
.	TRBV18	TRBJ2-5	.	CASSPRYQETQYF	TGTGCCAGCTCACCTCGGTACCAAGAGACCCAGTACTTC
.	TRBV4-3	TRBJ2-1	TRBD2	CASSDSGSSYNEQFF	TGCGCCAGCAGCGATAGCGGGAGCTCCTACAATGAGCAGTTCTTC
.	TRBV7-9	TRBJ1-1	.	CASSLGEGTEAFF	TGTGCCAGCAGCTTGGGGGAGGGCACTGAAGCTTTCTTT
.	TRBV6-1	TRBJ1-3	TRBD1	CASSLTGVSGNTIYF	TGTGCCAGCAGCCTAACAGGGGTCTCTGGAAACACCATATATTTT
few	TRBV5-6	TRBJ2-1	.	CASSPRAGNNEQFF	TGTGCCAGCAGCCCGCGGGCGGGAAACAATGAGCAGTTCTTC
.	TRBV5-1	TRBJ2-7	TRBD2	CASSLGGRAALEQYF	TGCGCCAGCAGCTTAGGCGGGAGAGCCGCCCTCGAGCAGTACTTC
few	TRBV10-2	TRBJ1-1	.	CASIGGTEAFF	TGCGCCAGCATAGGGGGCACTGAAGCTTTCTTT
.	TRBV27	TRBJ2-1	TRBD2	CASSYGLAGGPFVSSYNEQFF	TGTGCCAGCAGTTACGGACTAGCGGGAGGCCCTTTTGTGAGCTCCTACAATGAGCAGTTCTTC
.	TRBV27	TRBJ1-5	.	CASSLAGGQPQHF	TGTGCCAGCAGTTTAGCTGGGGGGCAGCCCCAGCATTTT
.	TRBV5-6	TRBJ1-1	TRBD1	CASSRTGPEAFF	TGTGCCAGCAGCCGGACAGGCCCTGAAGCTTTCTTT
once	TRBV5-1	TRBJ2-5	TRBD1	CASSLGGGYQEAQYF	TGCGCCAGCAGCTTAGGGGGCGGTTACCAAGAGGCCCAGTACTTC
.	TRBV18	TRBJ2-1	.	CASSPLFLRANEQFF	TGTGCCAGCTCACCATTGTTCCTGCGGGCCAATGAGCAGTTCTTC
.	TRBV6-5	TRBJ1-3	.	CASSYGGAGSGNTIYF	TGTGCCAGCAGTTACGGGGGGGCAGGTAGCGGAAACACCATATATTTT
.	TRBV5-1	TRBJ2-5	TRBD1	CASGDPGQAQETQYF	TGCGCCAGCGGGGATCCGGGACAGGCACAAGAGACCCAGTACTTC